The 14 T cell receptor beta chains in this list originate from one sample, sequenced in a study of tumor-infiltrating lymphocytes in primary liver carcinoma (dated 2017 in TCRdb). Without any cell sorting, total RNA and DNA were extracted together from around 18-30 mg of bulk tissue using the AllPrep DNA/RNA mini kit. The sequencer listed for this sample is Illumina HiSeq 2500. TCRbeta-specific cDNA was reverse-transcribed from approximately 0.5 ug total RNA using a constant-region primer and ProtoScript II reverse transcriptase. TCRbeta libraries were built with three nested multiplex PCR rounds, a slightly modified ARM-PCR procedure. Multiplex TRBV1-TRBV30 forward primers and a Cbeta reverse primer were used in the first two PCR rounds, each of which was run for approximately 9 cycles. TCRdb cleaned the public reads at Q25 with fastp, built clones with MiXCR and kept in-frame beta chains. Identical CDR3 protein sequences are pooled into one entry, listed with their most common genes and DNA. For this sample there are 95,000 to 150,000 distinct CDR3 sequences; around two thirds appear just once. The ten biggest clones cover about a tenth of the sample.

The sequencing input was liver tumor tissue from sampling region 1. This specimen's cell subset or site label, per the study, means: tumor region T1, superior pole. Receptor source: a woman aged 60-70 years with primary liver carcinoma and hepatitis B virus infection.

This clonotype was counted many times. DNA of the CDR3: TGTGCCAGCAGTGAACTGGCGGGAGGGCCGCTGGATACGCAGTATTTT. It yields the protein CASSELAGGPLDTQYF. The chain is built from TRBV6-1 and TRBJ2-3, with 9 bases matching TRBD2. J was trimmed by 6 bases and V by 2 bases; bases with no gene match: 9. Germline-derived CDR1 and CDR2 are MNHNS and SASEGT. CDR3 size: 16 residues.

This clonotype was observed a handful of times. V usage is TRBV5-1 and J usage is TRBJ2-3; no reliable D call. The CDR3 sequence is 15 residues long. Germline V lookup: CDR1 SGHRS, CDR2 YFSETQ. The ends were cut back, 5 bases at V and 3 bases at J, with 16 bases in the middle. Here the CDR3 DNA reads TGCGCCAGCAGAGTAAGCGCGCCAGCGACAGATACGCAGTATTTT. Protein sequence: CASRVSAPATDTQYF.

Comments on this clonotype: The conserved phenylalanine or tryptophan is not found at the CDR3 terminus, so this likely reflects a read error. The V call is TRBV5-5, the J call TRBJ2-7; TRBD2 is a possible D gene (6 bases). Trimming stripped 3 bases from V and 6 bases from J, with 19 bases between. CDR3 size: 15 residues. In germline, CDR1 is SGHKS, CDR2 YYEKEE (reference sequence). The CDR3 sequence is CASSYRVGGTFEQYL. CDR3 nucleotides: TGTGCCAGCAGCTACAGAGTGGGAGGTACCTTCGAGCAGTACTTA.

As regards this clonotype: One junction end does not reproduce the germline sequence, and a read error may be involved. The rearrangement joins TRBV5-1 to TRBJ2-7; 12 bases align to TRBD2. The CDR3 is 16 residues long. Germline-derived CDR1 and CDR2 are SGHRS and YFSETQ. The CDR3 spells CANSEGLAGPGGEQYF. DNA of the CDR3: TGCGCCAACAGCGAGGGACTAGCGGGTCCAGGGGGCGAGCAGTACTTC. Full variable domain (remainder filled in from reference TRBV5-1 and TRBJ2-7): KAGVTQTPRYLIKTRGQQVTLSCSPISGHRSVSWYQQTPGQGLQFLFEYFSETQRNKGNFPGRFSGRQFSNSRSEMNVSTLELGDSALYLCANSEGLAGPGGEQYFGPGTRLTVT.

This clonotype has a count of ten or more. J is TRBJ2-3 and V is TRBV5-4; 9 bases match TRBD2. CDR1 SGHNT and CDR2 YYREEE come from the germline V gene (reference sequence). This CDR3 comprises 15 residues. J was trimmed by 2 bases and V by 5 bases; bases with no gene match: 6. The chain's CDR3 is CASSSTSGSTDTQYF. As DNA, the CDR3 is TGTGCCAGCAGTTCGACTAGCGGATCCACAGATACGCAGTATTTT.

This clonotype has a single count. Given a much more abundant clone one base away, this may be a read error. The J gene is TRBJ1-2, the V gene TRBV6-5; 7 nucleotides align to TRBD1. The V and J ends lost 10 bases and 7 bases, in that order; junction bases with no gene match: 6. There are 11 residues in the CDR3. From germline, CDR1 is MNHEY and CDR2 SVGAGI. CDR3 residues: CANSNRGGYTF. As DNA, the CDR3 is TGTGCCAACAGCAACAGGGGTGGCTACACCTTC.

With regard to this clonotype: No conserved phenylalanine or tryptophan is present at the end of the CDR3, so a read error is the likely explanation. The CDR3 DNA reads as TGTGCCAGCAGCCCTTTGGGGCTTGAGCAGTTCCTC. Translation: CASSPLGLEQFL. The V gene is TRBV7-8, the J gene TRBJ2-1, with D maybe TRBD1 (5 bases). The CDR3 length is 12 residues. The V gene lost 5 bases and the J gene lost 9 bases, with 11 bases spanning the gap. Looked up from germline, CDR1 is SGHVS and CDR2 is FQNEAQ.

This chain links TRBV5-1 with TRBJ2-7; D possibly uses TRBD1 or TRBD2 (6 bases each). The germline gives CDR1 SGHRS, CDR2 YFSETQ. The CDR3 contains 14 residues. V was trimmed by 6 bases and J by 3 bases, leaving 16 bases between them. The CDR3 region has the DNA TGCGCCAGCATAAGGGGGGCCCCGCACTACGAGCAGTACTTC. Translation: CASIRGAPHYEQYF.

This sequence joins TRBV29-1 and TRBJ1-2; possibly TRBD1 for D (6 bases). Per the germline V gene, CDR1 is SQVTM and CDR2 is ANQGSEA. V gave up 6 bases and J gave up 2 bases, with 10 bases separating them. This CDR3 spans 12 amino acids. CDR3 sequence: CSVGTWNYGYTF. Here the CDR3 DNA reads TGCAGCGTCGGGACATGGAACTATGGCTACACCTTC.

This clonotype was detected a few times. This sequence joins TRBV28 and TRBJ2-7; TRBD2 agrees at 15 bases. The germline CDR1 and CDR2 sequences are MDHEN and SYDVKM. The CDR3 loop spans 16 amino acids. V shed 6 bases, J shed 2 bases, and the junction held 5 bases outside the gene matches. This chain's CDR3 is CASSTWTSGRAYEQYF. CDR3 nucleotides: TGTGCCAGCAGCACCTGGACTAGCGGGAGGGCCTACGAGCAGTACTTC.

The sample holds many counts of this clonotype. The chain recombines TRBV7-8 with TRBJ2-1, with 13 bases aligning to TRBD2. V lost 5 bases to trimming and J lost 4 bases; unmatched junction nucleotides: 11. The CDR3 consists of 18 residues. CDR1 and CDR2 from the germline V gene are SGHVS and FQNEAQ. The CDR3 is CASSPQGLAGVGYNEQFF. CDR3 nucleotides: TGTGCCAGCAGCCCACAAGGACTAGCGGGAGTTGGGTACAATGAGCAGTTCTTC.

The J gene is TRBJ1-2, the V gene TRBV4-2; D is uncertain. CDR1 and CDR2 (germline): LGHNA, YNFKEQ. The CDR3 length is 15 residues. Trimming cost V 1 base and J 3 bases, with 12 bases left between them. CDR3 DNA sequence: TGTGCCAGCAGCCAAGGGGCACCGAATCACTATGGCTACACCTTC. Translated: CASSQGAPNHYGYTF.

As to this clonotype: A clone one base away is much larger, so this may be a read error. The CDR3 loop is CASRDLIVQYF. CDR3 sequence (DNA): TGTGCCAGCCGGGACCTGATCGTGCAGTACTTC. The V gene is TRBV6-2 or TRBV6-3, the J gene TRBJ2-7; TRBD1 or TRBD2 may be the D gene (5 bases each). CDR1 MNHEY and CDR2 SVGEGT come from the germline V gene. Trimming left V 8 bases short and J 9 bases short, with 14 bases between. This CDR3 has 11 amino acids.

The chain couples TRBV20-1 to TRBJ1-2; no definite D call. The germline V gene encodes CDR1 DFQATT and CDR2 SNEGSKA (reference sequence). The CDR3 length is 12 residues. V lost 6 bases and J lost 2, with 10 bases in between. The CDR3 DNA follows: TGCAGTGCGGCGGGAGACAACTATGGCTACACCTTC. Encoded protein: CSAAGDNYGYTF.